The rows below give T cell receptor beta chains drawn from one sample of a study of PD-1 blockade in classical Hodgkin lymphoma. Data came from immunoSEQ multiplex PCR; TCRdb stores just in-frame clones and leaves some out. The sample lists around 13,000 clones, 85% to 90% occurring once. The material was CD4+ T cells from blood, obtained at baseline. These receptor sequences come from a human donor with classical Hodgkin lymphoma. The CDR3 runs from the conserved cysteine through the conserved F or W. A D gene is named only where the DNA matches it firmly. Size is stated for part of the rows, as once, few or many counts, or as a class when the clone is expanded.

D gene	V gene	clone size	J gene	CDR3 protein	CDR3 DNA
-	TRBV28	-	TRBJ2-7	CASFGSSGVGPRGYEQYF	TGTGCCAGCTTCGGATCCAGCGGGGTTGGCCCCAGGGGCTACGAGCAGTACTTC
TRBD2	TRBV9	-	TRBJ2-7	CASSPRPTSGGEQYF	TGTGCCAGCAGCCCCCGTCCGACTAGCGGGGGCGAGCAGTACTTC
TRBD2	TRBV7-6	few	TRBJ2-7	CASSLGLAGNYEQYF	TGTGCCAGCAGCCTCGGACTAGCGGGGAATTACGAGCAGTACTTC
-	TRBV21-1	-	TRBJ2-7	CASSLPSDRVGGYEQYF	TGTGCCAGCAGCCTCCCGTCGGACAGGGTAGGGGGCTACGAGCAGTACTTC
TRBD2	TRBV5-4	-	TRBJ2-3	CASSYLTSGGSRTDTQYF	TGTGCCAGCAGCTACCTGACTAGCGGGGGGTCTCGCACAGATACGCAGTATTTT
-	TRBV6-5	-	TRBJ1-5	CASKGASYSNQPQHF	TGTGCCAGCAAAGGGGCGAGTTATAGCAATCAGCCCCAGCATTTT
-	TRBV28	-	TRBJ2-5	CASSWGGKTQYF	TGTGCCAGCAGTTGGGGCGGAAAGACCCAGTACTTC
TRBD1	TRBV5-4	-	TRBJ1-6	CASSFDRAPLFSLHF	TGTGCCAGCAGCTTCGACAGGGCCCCGCTATTTAGTCTCCACTTT
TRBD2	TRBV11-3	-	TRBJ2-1	CASSVGLADNEQFF	TGTGCCAGCAGCGTTGGACTAGCGGACAATGAGCAGTTCTTC
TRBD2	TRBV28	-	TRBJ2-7	CASSWTSPPYEQYF	TGTGCCAGCAGTTGGACTAGCCCCCCCTACGAGCAGTACTTC
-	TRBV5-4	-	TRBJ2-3	CASSKGGTDTQYF	TGTGCCAGCAGCAAGGGGGGCACAGATACGCAGTATTTT
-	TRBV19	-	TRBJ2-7	CASSIATGRGGSHTYEQYF	TGTGCCAGTAGTATTGCCACAGGGAGGGGCGGATCCCACACCTACGAGCAGTACTTC